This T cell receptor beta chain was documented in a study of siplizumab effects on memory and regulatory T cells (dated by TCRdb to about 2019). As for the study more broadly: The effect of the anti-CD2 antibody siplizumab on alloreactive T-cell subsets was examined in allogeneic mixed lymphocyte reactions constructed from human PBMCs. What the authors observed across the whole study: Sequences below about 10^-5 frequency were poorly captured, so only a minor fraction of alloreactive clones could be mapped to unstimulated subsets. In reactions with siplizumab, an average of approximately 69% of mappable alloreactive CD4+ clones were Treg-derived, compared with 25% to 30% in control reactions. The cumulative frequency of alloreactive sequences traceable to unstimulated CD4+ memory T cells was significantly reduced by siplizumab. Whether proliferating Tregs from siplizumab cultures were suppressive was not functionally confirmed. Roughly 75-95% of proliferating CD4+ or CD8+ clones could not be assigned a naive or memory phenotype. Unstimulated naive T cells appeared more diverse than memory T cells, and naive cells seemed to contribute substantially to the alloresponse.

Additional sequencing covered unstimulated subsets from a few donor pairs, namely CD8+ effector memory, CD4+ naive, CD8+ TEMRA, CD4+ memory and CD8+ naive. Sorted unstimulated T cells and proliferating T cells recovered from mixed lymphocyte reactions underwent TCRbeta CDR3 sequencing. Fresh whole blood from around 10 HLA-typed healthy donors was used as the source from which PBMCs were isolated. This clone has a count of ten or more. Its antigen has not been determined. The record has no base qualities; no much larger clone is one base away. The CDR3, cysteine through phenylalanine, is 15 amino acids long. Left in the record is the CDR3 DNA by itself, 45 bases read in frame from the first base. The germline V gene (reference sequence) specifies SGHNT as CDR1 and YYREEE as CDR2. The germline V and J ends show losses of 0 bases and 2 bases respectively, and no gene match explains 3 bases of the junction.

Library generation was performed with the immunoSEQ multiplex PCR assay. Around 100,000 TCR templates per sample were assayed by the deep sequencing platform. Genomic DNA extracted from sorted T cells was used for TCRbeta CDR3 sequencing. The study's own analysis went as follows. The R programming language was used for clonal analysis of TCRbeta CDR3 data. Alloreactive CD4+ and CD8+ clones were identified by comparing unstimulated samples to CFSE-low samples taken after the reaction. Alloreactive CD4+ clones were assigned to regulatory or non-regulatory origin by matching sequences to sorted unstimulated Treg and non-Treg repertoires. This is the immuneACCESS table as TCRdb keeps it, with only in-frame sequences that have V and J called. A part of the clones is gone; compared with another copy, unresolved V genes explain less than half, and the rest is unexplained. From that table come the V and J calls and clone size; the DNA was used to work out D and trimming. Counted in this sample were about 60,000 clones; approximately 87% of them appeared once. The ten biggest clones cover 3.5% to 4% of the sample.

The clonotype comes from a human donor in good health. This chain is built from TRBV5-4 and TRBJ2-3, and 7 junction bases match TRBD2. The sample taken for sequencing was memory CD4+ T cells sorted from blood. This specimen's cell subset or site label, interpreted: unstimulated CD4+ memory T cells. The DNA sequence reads TGTGCCAGCAGCTTGGGGGACTACGCCACAGATACGCAGTATTTT. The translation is CASSLGDYATDTQYF.